This passage covers 32 T cell receptor beta chains from one sample sequenced in a study of blood T cell repertoires in COVID-19. TCRdb's copy holds only in-frame clones and misses some; the assay was immunoSEQ multiplex PCR. This sample has some 34,000 clones, with 75% to 90% found just once. The specimen was peripheral blood. These receptors were taken from a human donor in a cohort sampled during active COVID-19.

The gene calls are TRBV13 and TRBJ2-2; 7 bases align to TRBD2. The trim removed 5 bases at V and 4 bases at J, leaving 13 bases unmatched. The CDR3 is 17 amino acids. CDR1 PRHDT and CDR2 FYEKMQ come from the germline V gene (reference sequence). The CDR3 reads CASSRRTAGLSTGELFF. For the CDR3, the DNA is TGTGCCAGCAGCCGTCGAACAGCGGGATTAAGCACCGGGGAGCTGTTTTTT.

The chain employs TRBV6-5 and TRBJ2-1; no firm D call. The germline V gene has CDR1 MNHEY and CDR2 SVGAGI. The CDR3 runs to 14 residues. V gave up 0 bases and J gave up 5 bases, with 8 bases separating them. The CDR3 DNA sequence: TGTGCCAGCAGTTACTCGAGGCAACACAATGAGCAGTTCTTC. Translated: CASSYSRQHNEQFF.

CDR3 nucleotides: TGTGCCAGCAGCTTAGGGGCCGGAGAGACCCAGTACTTC. Translated: CASSLGAGETQYF. The chain is built from TRBV11-3 and TRBJ2-5; D not certain. The germline gives CDR1 SGHNT, CDR2 YENEEA. The CDR3 runs to 13 residues. V was cut by 1 base and J by 4 bases, with 7 bases left in between. The whole variable domain, filled in from reference TRBV11-3 and TRBJ2-5, reads EAGVVQSPRYKIIEKKQPVAFWCNPISGHNTLYWYLQNLGQGPELLIRYENEEAVDDSQLPKDRFSAERLKGVDSTLKIQPAELGDSAVYLCASSLGAGETQYFGPGTRLLVL.

The rearrangement links TRBV19 to TRBJ2-7, with TRBD1 identical over 11 bases. Germline lookup yields CDR1 LNHDA and CDR2 SQIVND (reference sequence). The junction had 7 bases not matched to a gene; V was cut back by 3 bases and J by 6 bases. The CDR3 totals 15 residues. CDR3 in amino acids: CASSISGQGAIEQYF. For the CDR3, the DNA is TGTGCCAGTAGTATTTCAGGACAGGGGGCAATCGAGCAGTACTTC.

This clone was observed once. The chain couples TRBV5-1 to TRBJ2-6; perhaps TRBD1 as D (6 bases). Trimming pared 1 base from V and 2 bases from J, leaving 13 bases between. The CDR3 extends over 17 amino acids. The germline CDR1 and CDR2 sequences are SGHRS and YFSETQ. CDR3 amino acids: CASSLKQGITGANVLTF. CDR3 coding DNA: TGCGCCAGCAGCTTGAAACAGGGCATCACTGGGGCCAACGTCCTGACTTTC.

The chain recombines TRBV18 with TRBJ1-3; D possibly corresponds to TRBD1 (5 bases). The V end lost 1 base, the J end lost 2 bases, and 6 bases lay between the germline ends. The CDR3 runs to 14 residues. Per the germline V gene, CDR1 is KGHSH and CDR2 is LQKENI. CDR3 protein: CASSPLGAGNTIYF. The CDR3 nucleotides read TGTGCCAGCTCACCACTAGGGGCTGGAAACACCATATATTTT.

This rearrangement joins TRBV27 to TRBJ2-7; D is unresolved. This CDR3 region has 13 residues. CDR1 and CDR2 from the germline V gene are MNHEY and SMNVEV (reference sequence). V was cut by 3 bases and J by 2 bases, with 8 bases left in between. CDR3 residues: CASSLTVPYEQYF. The CDR3 nucleotides read TGTGCCAGCAGTTTGACTGTCCCCTACGAGCAGTACTTC.

The rearrangement uses TRBV30 and TRBJ2-5, with TRBD2 matching over 9 bases. In germline, CDR1 is GTSNPN, CDR2 SVGIG (reference sequence). After removal of 0 bases from V and 2 bases from J, the junction contained 4 bases not matched to a gene. The CDR3 covers 15 residues. CDR3 sequence: CAWSVTAGGQETQYF. For the CDR3, the DNA is TGTGCCTGGAGTGTAACGGCGGGGGGGCAAGAGACCCAGTACTTC.

This sequence joins TRBV5-6 and TRBJ2-5; D remains ambiguous. Trimming shortened V by 0 bases and J by 2 bases, and 11 bases separated the two germline ends. The CDR3 is 15 amino acids. From germline, CDR1 is SGHDT and CDR2 YYEEEE. The CDR3 is CASSLVVSTQETQYF. The CDR3 DNA sequence: TGTGCCAGCAGCTTGGTGGTGTCAACTCAAGAGACCCAGTACTTC.

This clone was counted once. V gene TRBV28 combines with J gene TRBJ2-5; 12 bases align to TRBD2. The CDR3 length is 15 residues. The J segment lost 5 bases and the V segment lost 5 bases, leaving 6 bases of the junction unmatched. Germline V gene data show CDR1 as MDHEN and CDR2 as SYDVKM. CDR3 in DNA: TGTGCCAGCAGTATAAGACTAGCGGGAGTGGAGACCCAGTACTTC. It codes for CASSIRLAGVETQYF.

The chain is built from TRBV10-1 and TRBJ2-3; 7 bases fit TRBD1. V shed 0 bases, J shed 3 bases, and the junction held 0 bases outside the gene matches. From germline, CDR1 is WNHNN and CDR2 SYGVQD (reference sequence). The CDR3 contains 14 residues. As DNA, the CDR3 is TGCGCCAGCAGTGAGTCGGGACAGACAGATACGCAGTATTTT. It yields the protein CASSESGQTDTQYF.

This rearrangement joins TRBV9 to TRBJ2-1, with no clear D. Trimming took 0 bases from V and 5 from J, leaving 6 bases between them. This CDR3 comprises 13 residues. In germline, CDR1 is SGDLS, CDR2 YYNGEE. This CDR3 reads CASSVGDNNEQFF. The CDR3 DNA reads TGTGCCAGCAGCGTAGGAGACAACAATGAGCAGTTCTTC.

This clone was found a few times. The V and J genes are TRBV2 and TRBJ2-5; 7 bases fit TRBD1. Unmatched junction bases numbered 4, after V lost 7 bases and J lost 5 bases. Germline assignment: CDR1 SNHLY and CDR2 FYNNEI. The CDR3 spans 12 residues. CDR3 loop: CASKGGDETQYF. DNA of the CDR3: TGTGCCAGCAAAGGGGGCGATGAGACCCAGTACTTC.

The chain uses TRBV13 and TRBJ2-7; the D is unclear. The CDR3 totals 15 residues. CDR1 is PRHDT, CDR2 FYEKMQ, per germline (reference sequence). Trimming left V 5 bases short and J 2 bases short, with 16 bases between. CDR3 nucleotides: TGTGCCAGCAGCATCGACACCCTAAGGCCCTACGAGCAGTACTTC. Translated: CASSIDTLRPYEQYF.

This chain links TRBV30 with TRBJ1-6; D call uncertain. The CDR3 has 15 residues. Deletions cut 0 bases from V and 0 bases from J, with 6 bases between. Germline V gene data show CDR1 as GTSNPN and CDR2 as SVGIG (reference sequence). CDR3 sequence (DNA): TGTGCCTGGAGTGTATCCTTCTCCTATAATTCACCCCTCCACTTT. Its protein is CAWSVSFSYNSPLHF.

This clone showed up just once. The rearrangement links TRBV14 to TRBJ1-2; D is unresolved. The V end was cut by 1 base, the J end by 4 bases, with 13 bases between. The germline gives CDR1 SGHDN, CDR2 FVKESK. This CDR3 contains 15 residues. DNA of the CDR3: TGTGCCAGCAGCCAAGTTGAGGGCGTACCCTATGGCTACACCTTC. This gives the protein CASSQVEGVPYGYTF.

The rearrangement links TRBV5-8 to TRBJ1-2, with a weak D call TRBD1 (5 bases). CDR1 and CDR2 from the germline V gene are SGHTS and YDEGEE. The CDR3 is 16 residues long. V lost 0 bases and J lost 4, with 16 bases in between. The chain's CDR3 is CASSLAGGTEFYGYTF. The DNA of the CDR3 is TGTGCCAGCAGCTTGGCGGGAGGGACGGAGTTCTATGGCTACACCTTC.

This sequence joins TRBV5-6 and TRBJ2-1; perhaps TRBD1 as D (5 bases). Germline CDR1 is SGHDT and CDR2 is YYEEEE. The CDR3 extends over 18 amino acids. V lost 6 bases and J 1 base, leaving 23 bases between the germline ends. The chain's CDR3 is CASTDVIGSGKSYNEQFF. The CDR3 region has the DNA TGTGCCAGCACCGATGTGATCGGGTCAGGGAAATCCTACAATGAGCAGTTCTTC.

The rearrangement joins TRBV13 to TRBJ1-2; 8 positions match TRBD1. The ends lost 4 bases at V and 2 bases at J; junction bases unmatched: 6. Germline values: CDR1 PRHDT, CDR2 FYEKMQ (reference sequence). This CDR3 contains 15 residues. The CDR3 loop reads CASSSGQAENYGYTF. The CDR3 region has the DNA TGTGCCAGCAGCTCGGGACAGGCAGAAAACTATGGCTACACCTTC. Full variable domain (rest looked up from reference TRBV13 and TRBJ1-2): AAGVIQSPRHLIKEKRETATLKCYPIPRHDTVYWYQQGPGQDPQFLISFYEKMQSDKGSIPDRFSAQQFSDYHSELNMSSLELGDSALYFCASSSGQAENYGYTFGSGTRLTVV.

The chain links TRBV6-5 to TRBJ1-1; tentatively, D is TRBD1 (6 bases). The V and J ends lost 3 bases and 8 bases respectively, with 16 bases between them. The CDR3 sequence is 14 residues long. Per the germline V gene, CDR1 is MNHEY and CDR2 is SVGAGI. The CDR3 DNA follows: TGTGCCAGCAGTTATGGGACACCCCGAGGCGAAGCTTTCTTT. Translation gives CASSYGTPRGEAFF.

The chain is built from TRBV6-5 and TRBJ2-2; TRBD1 is a possible D gene (5 bases). This CDR3 is 14 amino acids long. Per germline, CDR1 MNHEY and CDR2 SVGAGI. V shed 2 bases and J shed 7 bases, with 11 bases lying between them. DNA for the CDR3: TGTGCCAGCAGTTACAGGGGCCACGGCGGGGAGCTGTTTTTT. Its translation is CASSYRGHGGELFF.

The chain combines TRBV5-1 with TRBJ2-2; 7 bases are a match to TRBD1. There are 17 residues in the CDR3. With V trimmed by 1 base and J by 4 bases, 10 bases remained unmatched. Germline CDR1 and CDR2: SGHRS and YFSETQ. The CDR3 DNA reads as TGCGCCAGCAGCTTGCCCATCGACAGGGCGGGCACCGGGGAGCTGTTTTTT. The encoded protein is CASSLPIDRAGTGELFF. Full variable domain (rest looked up from reference TRBV5-1 and TRBJ2-2): KAGVTQTPRYLIKTRGQQVTLSCSPISGHRSVSWYQQTPGQGLQFLFEYFSETQRNKGNFPGRFSGRQFSNSRSEMNVSTLELGDSALYLCASSLPIDRAGTGELFFGEGSRLTVL.

Within the sample, this clone is medium-sized. The rearrangement links TRBV18 to TRBJ2-2; 8 nucleotides line up with TRBD1. The CDR3 consists of 16 residues. After removal of 3 bases from V and 2 bases from J, the junction contained 5 bases not matched to a gene. Germline loops: CDR1 KGHSH, CDR2 LQKENI. The CDR3 loop is CASSPGQGVNTGELFF. As DNA, the CDR3 is TGTGCCAGCTCACCTGGACAGGGAGTTAACACCGGGGAGCTGTTTTTT.

The chain carries TRBV27 and TRBJ2-3; 10 bases agree with TRBD2. With 1 base clipped from V and 0 bases from J, the junction kept 1 base outside the gene matches. The CDR3 contains 16 residues. Germline V gene data show CDR1 as MNHEY and CDR2 as SMNVEV (reference sequence). Here the CDR3 DNA reads TGTGCCAGCAGTTTATTAGCGGGGGGAAGCACAGATACGCAGTATTTT. This gives the protein CASSLLAGGSTDTQYF.

The chain links TRBV28 to TRBJ1-2; 7 bases are a match to TRBD1. From germline, CDR1 is MDHEN and CDR2 SYDVKM. With 2 bases clipped from V and 3 bases from J, the junction kept 9 bases outside the gene matches. CDR3 length equals 16 residues. CDR3 in DNA: TGTGCCAGCAGTTTAACAGGGGCCTCTTTGGACTATGGCTACACCTTC. It encodes CASSLTGASLDYGYTF.

The genes are TRBV5-1 and TRBJ2-5; 8 bases are shared with TRBD1. The CDR3 runs to 14 residues. The germline V gene encodes CDR1 SGHRS and CDR2 YFSETQ. V dropped 4 bases and J dropped 5; count of bases not matched to a gene: 7. The CDR3 loop is CASSLGQGEETQYF. CDR3 DNA sequence: TGCGCCAGCAGCCTTGGACAGGGCGAGGAGACCCAGTACTTC.

The chain couples TRBV7-9 to TRBJ2-7; D unresolved. V shed 2 bases and J shed 0 bases, with 5 bases lying between them. Germline CDR1 reads SEHNR; CDR2 reads FQNEAQ (reference sequence). This CDR3 has 13 residues. CDR3 bases: TGTGCCAGCAGCTTAACAGCCTCCTACGAGCAGTACTTC. Translating gives CASSLTASYEQYF.

In its sample, this clone was seen a few times. V usage is TRBV4-1 and J usage is TRBJ2-6; 7 bases align to TRBD1. The CDR3 length is 17 residues. Germline trimming cut 0 bases from V and 0 bases from J; bases unmatched to any gene: 2. In germline, CDR1 is MGHRA, CDR2 YSYEKL. CDR3 nucleotides: TGCGCCAGCAGCCAAGAGAGGACAGGCTCTGGGGCCAACGTCCTGACTTTC. Translating gives CASSQERTGSGANVLTF.

This chain joins TRBV30 and TRBJ1-3, with D hard to call. From germline, CDR1 is GTSNPN and CDR2 SVGIG (reference sequence). The CDR3 runs 13 residues. Deletions cut 1 base from V and 2 bases from J, with 6 bases between. In DNA, the CDR3 is TGTGCCTGGAGTGCAGGAACTGGAAACACCATATATTTT. Protein product: CAWSAGTGNTIYF.

The chain has TRBV5-5 and TRBJ2-1; TRBD2 is a possible D gene (5 bases). V was trimmed by 6 bases and J by 10 bases, leaving 14 bases between them. Germline values: CDR1 SGHKS, CDR2 YYEKEE (reference sequence). The CDR3 has 12 amino acids. DNA for the CDR3: TGTGCCAGCACCCTTGGCGGGCGGGAGCAGTTCTTC. It translates to CASTLGGREQFF.

This clone was recorded a few times. The V call is TRBV27, the J call TRBJ2-4; TRBD2 aligns across 8 bases. The CDR3 has 14 residues. After removal of 4 bases from V and 7 bases from J, the junction contained 6 bases not matched to a gene. The V gene's germline CDR1 is MNHEY and CDR2 SMNVEV (reference sequence). CDR3 residues: CASSSGLARNIQYF. The CDR3 DNA follows: TGTGCCAGCAGTTCAGGACTAGCTCGGAACATTCAGTACTTC.

This chain uses TRBV18 with TRBJ2-7; possible D gene TRBD2, 6 bases. The CDR3 consists of 15 residues. Germline lookup yields CDR1 KGHSH and CDR2 LQKENI. The V end was cut by 1 base, the J end by 0 bases, with 10 bases between. CDR3 amino acids: CASSPHSGSSYEQYF. CDR3 in DNA: TGTGCCAGCTCACCACATAGCGGTAGCTCCTACGAGCAGTACTTC.